This TCR beta chain is from a study of a mutant IDH1 vaccine in newly diagnosed glioma. In the study overall: Every participant had undergone radiotherapy, temozolomide, or both before, and most underwent both.

About this clone: Its target is unknown.

This CDR3 is built from 14 residues. V was pared by 4 bases and J by 1 base, with 1 base of the junction left unmatched. CDR1 is SGHNT, CDR2 YENEEA, per germline. The method was immunoSEQ multiplex PCR; TCRdb's version includes in-frame clones alone and lacks a portion of them. Here the sample spans about 26,000 clones, approximately 79% being singletons. Sample time point: week 5, during vaccination. All doses held 300 ug of mutant IDH1 20-mer peptide, with topical imiquimod. Each tumor in the donors was a new WHO grade 3 or 4 astrocytoma, IDH1-mutant and ATRX-lost. The input for sequencing was PBMCs, taken from a glioma patient whose treatment included an IDH1 peptide vaccine. The TCR comes from a man aged 35-49 years with glioma. Some clones in this sample may be carry-over from other donors' samples. V usage is TRBV11-3 and J usage is TRBJ1-1; 9 nucleotides line up with TRBD1. CDR3 sequence: CASSSGQGNTEAFF. The CDR3 DNA reads as TGTGCCAGCAGCTCGGGACAGGGGAACACTGAAGCTTTCTTT. Using reference TRBV11-3 and TRBJ1-1 for the parts outside the CDR3, the full variable domain is EAGVVQSPRYKIIEKKQPVAFWCNPISGHNTLYWYLQNLGQGPELLIRYENEEAVDDSQLPKDRFSAERLKGVDSTLKIQPAELGDSAVYLCASSSGQGNTEAFFGQGTRLTVV.